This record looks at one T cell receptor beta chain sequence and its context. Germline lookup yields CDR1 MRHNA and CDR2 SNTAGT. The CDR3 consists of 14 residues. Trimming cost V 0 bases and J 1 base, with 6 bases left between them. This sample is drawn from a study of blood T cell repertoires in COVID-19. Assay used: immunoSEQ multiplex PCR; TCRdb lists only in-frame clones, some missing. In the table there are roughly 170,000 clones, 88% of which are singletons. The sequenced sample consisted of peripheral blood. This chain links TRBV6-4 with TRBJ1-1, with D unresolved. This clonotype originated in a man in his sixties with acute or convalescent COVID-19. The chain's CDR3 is CASSDSNRNTEAFF. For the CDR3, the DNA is TGTGCCAGCAGTGACTCGAACAGGAACACTGAAGCTTTCTTT.